This T cell receptor (beta chain) was documented in a study of shared clonotypes between healthy human individuals (dated by TCRdb to the early 2020s). About the investigation overall: The cohort comprised two women and three men aged 18 to 49 years. For each donor, CD4 naive and CD4 memory were each given three plates, CD8 naive was given two plates, and CD8 memory was given one plate. To estimate repertoire size and how much clonotype sharing occurs between individuals, the study deeply sequenced the blood TCR repertoires of roughly 5 healthy adults. Libraries were prepared and TCR repertoires were sequenced by different laboratories using diverse techniques, in order to increase sequencing depth and limit assay-specific biases. Each donor's leukapheresis produced roughly between roughly 0.94 and 9.5 billion PBMCs. Overall results and qualifications from the work: Sampling was restricted to blood, and TCR repertoires in tissues likely differ from the TCR repertoires found in blood. Naive subsets generally had larger estimated clonotype richness than memory subsets did. Clonotypes shared by all four sorted-subset donors showed higher generation probabilities than non-shared clonotypes. Based on pairwise subsampling, the degree of clonotype sharing among donors was expected to be affected by sequencing depth. Incomplete sequencing was indicated by rarefaction of sorted-subset datasets, despite the large sequencing depth. When a few donors were compared, the shared fraction of clonotypes was approximately 5% for naive CD4, over 3% for naive CD8, 2.3% for memory CD4, and 0.4% for memory CD8. The genetic and exposure-history diversity represented was limited by the small number of donors.

A distance of 9 bases separates the germline ends of V and J, which lose 7 bases and 0 bases respectively. CDR1 and CDR2 (SGHRS, YFSETQ) derive from the germline V gene. CDR3 length: 13 amino acids, cysteine to phenylalanine. Only the CDR3 region is kept as DNA, spanning 39 bases read in frame from base 1. Using the deep immunoSEQ assay, multiplex PCR amplified TCR CDR3 regions from genomic DNA. Genomic DNA extracted from each cell subset was distributed evenly over all wells of several immunoSEQ 96-well plates, and each plate served as one replicate. For sorted subsets, 150 to 250 ng of genomic DNA, equivalent to around 31,000 T cell genomes, went into each replicate PCR. Purified libraries were quantified with a Qubit 3.0 fluorometer, sized on a Bioanalyzer 2100, and re-quantified with the KAPA Library Quantification kit. Every immunoSEQ 96-well plate was sequenced on a dedicated single-read 150-cycle Illumina NextSeq 550 flow cell. Concerning the study's data processing: Because the immunoSEQ output included only junctional sequences and no quality scores, the filtering could not be the same as the filtering used for full-length reads. To assign V/J genes and CDR3, sequences were annotated against IMGT germline references using PyIR, a Python wrapper for IgBLAST v1.9. Any read was removed if the V/J assignment was weak (E-value above 1e-6), the CDR3 was missing, or the read contained stop codons, out-of-frame junctions, or ambiguous translated residues. A V3J clonotype was defined by an identical inferred V gene, J gene, and CDR3 amino acid sequence. Percentage overlap between repertoires was calculated by dividing the number of shared unique clonotypes by the size of the smaller repertoire. Three approaches were used to assess repertoire richness: RTK rarefaction, the Chao1 estimator, and Recon v2.1 estimates of unobserved clonotypes. For all TCRbeta clonotypes obtained by the gDNA method from a handful of donors, generation probabilities were computed with OLGA. The table was pulled from immuneACCESS by TCRdb, which kept in-frame rearrangements only. Such tables lose some clones; where checked, under half of the loss comes from unresolved V genes, and the rest has no known cause. The V and J calls and clone size come from that table; D and trimming were worked out from the DNA. The sample contains millions of clones, 85% to 95% of them found a single time. The ten largest make up 0.1% to 0.15% of the sample.

In the case of this clone: Its antigen is unknown. Base qualities are not provided; no much larger clone lies one nucleotide away.

The donors were healthy, HIV-negative adults with no recently reported acute infections or vaccinations. Every donor was a Caucasian adult living in Nashville, Tennessee, USA. CD4+ T cells were enriched by magnetic negative selection; naive cells were then positively selected on CD45RA, and the negative fraction formed the memory subset. After blood collection by leukapheresis, PBMCs were isolated using Ficoll-Histopaque density gradient centrifugation and then cryopreserved in the vapor phase of liquid nitrogen. Analytical flow cytometry was used to check the purity and quantity of each magnetically sorted T cell population. Genomic DNA was isolated from each sorted fraction and quantified by UV absorbance on a Nanodrop 2000c.

The V gene is TRBV5-1 and the J gene is TRBJ2-3; the D call is possibly TRBD1 or TRBD2, each sharing 5 bases. Sequencing was carried out using naive CD4+ T cells sorted from blood. Reading the label with the study, this specimen's cell subset or site is: CD45RA+ positively selected. The sequence derives from a young man in good health. The bases read TGCGCCAGCCGGGACGGTAGCACAGATACGCAGTATTTT. This codes for CASRDGSTDTQYF.